These T cell receptor beta chains were read from a single sample in a study of blood T cell repertoires in COVID-19. Assay: immunoSEQ multiplex PCR; the TCRdb copy retains only in-frame clones and omits some. This table holds some 270,000 clones, around 86% found once. Material: peripheral blood. The receptors derive from a woman between 55 and 75 years old who had recovered from COVID-19. Both conserved end residues are part of each CDR3. A D gene is named only where the DNA matches it firmly. Expanded clones are given a class, and other clones once, few, many or no size at all.

v_gene	abundance	j_gene	d_gene	CDR3aa	CDR3nt
TRBV28	once	TRBJ1-1	-	CASSPLRVGAAFF	TGTGCCAGCAGTCCACTTAGGGTTGGGGCAGCTTTCTTT
TRBV29-1	-	TRBJ2-3	-	CSVGATGSTDTQYF	TGCAGCGTTGGGGCGACAGGAAGCACAGATACGCAGTATTTT
TRBV19	-	TRBJ2-2	TRBD2	CASSIPRGAGGLNTGELFF	TGTGCCAGTAGTATACCCCGTGGAGCGGGGGGCCTGAACACCGGGGAGCTGTTTTTT
TRBV5-1	-	TRBJ2-3	-	CASSLVPSVRSTDTQYF	TGCGCCAGCAGCTTGGTTCCTAGCGTTCGAAGCACAGATACGCAGTATTTT
TRBV7-2	-	TRBJ2-3	TRBD1	CASSQTGGRQYF	TGTGCCAGCAGCCAGACAGGGGGGAGGCAGTATTTT
TRBV27	-	TRBJ1-2	-	CASSPSGGRVGYTF	TGTGCCAGCAGTCCGTCGGGAGGGCGGGTTGGCTACACCTTC
TRBV3-1/TRBV3-2	-	TRBJ2-2	-	CASSQDRVWVGELFF	TGTGCCAGCAGCCAAGACAGGGTATGGGTCGGGGAGCTGTTTTTT
TRBV6-2/TRBV6-3	-	TRBJ2-6	-	CASSQGYGANVLTF	TGTGCCAGCAGTCAGGGGTATGGGGCCAACGTCCTGACTTTC
TRBV5-1	-	TRBJ2-3	TRBD2	CASSLGTSGGPSTDTQYF	TGCGCCAGCAGCCTCGGGACTAGCGGGGGCCCTAGCACAGATACGCAGTATTTT
TRBV5-3	-	TRBJ2-1	-	CARSRGCNEQFF	TGTGCCAGAAGCCGGGGGTGCAATGAGCAGTTCTTC
TRBV14	-	TRBJ1-3	TRBD1	CASSQQQGSGNTIYF	TGTGCCAGCAGCCAACAACAGGGGTCTGGAAACACCATATATTTT
TRBV9	few	TRBJ1-2	TRBD1	CASSTGATGINGYTF	TGTGCCAGCAGCACGGGCGCGACAGGGATAAATGGCTACACCTTC
TRBV7-3	-	TRBJ2-1	-	CASSQGLYNEQFF	TGTGCCAGCAGCCAGGGACTCTACAATGAGCAGTTCTTC
TRBV4-1	-	TRBJ2-7	TRBD1	CASSQVAGTDYEQYF	TGCGCCAGCAGCCAAGTGGCAGGGACAGACTACGAGCAGTACTTC
TRBV18	once	TRBJ2-5	-	CASSPDRNQETQYF	TGTGCCAGCTCACCAGACAGAAACCAAGAGACCCAGTACTTC
TRBV14	-	TRBJ1-1	-	CASSQDRSTEAFF	TGTGCCAGCAGCCAAGATCGGAGTACTGAAGCTTTCTTT